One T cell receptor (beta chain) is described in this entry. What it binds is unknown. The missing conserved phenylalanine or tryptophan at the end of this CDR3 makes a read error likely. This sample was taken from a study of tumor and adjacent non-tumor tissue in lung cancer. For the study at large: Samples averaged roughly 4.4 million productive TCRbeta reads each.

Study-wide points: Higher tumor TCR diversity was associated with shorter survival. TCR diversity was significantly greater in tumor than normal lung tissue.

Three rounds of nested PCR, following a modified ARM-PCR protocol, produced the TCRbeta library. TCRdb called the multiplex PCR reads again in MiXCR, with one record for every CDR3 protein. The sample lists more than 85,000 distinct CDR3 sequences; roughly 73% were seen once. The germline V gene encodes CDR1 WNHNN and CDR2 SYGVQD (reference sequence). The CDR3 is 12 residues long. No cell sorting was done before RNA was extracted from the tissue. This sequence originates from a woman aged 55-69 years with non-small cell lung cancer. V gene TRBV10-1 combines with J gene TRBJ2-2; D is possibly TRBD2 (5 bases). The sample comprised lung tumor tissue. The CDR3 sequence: CASARIAGKLFL. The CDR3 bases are TGCGCCAGCGCTAGAATTGCCGGGAAGCTGTTTCTT.